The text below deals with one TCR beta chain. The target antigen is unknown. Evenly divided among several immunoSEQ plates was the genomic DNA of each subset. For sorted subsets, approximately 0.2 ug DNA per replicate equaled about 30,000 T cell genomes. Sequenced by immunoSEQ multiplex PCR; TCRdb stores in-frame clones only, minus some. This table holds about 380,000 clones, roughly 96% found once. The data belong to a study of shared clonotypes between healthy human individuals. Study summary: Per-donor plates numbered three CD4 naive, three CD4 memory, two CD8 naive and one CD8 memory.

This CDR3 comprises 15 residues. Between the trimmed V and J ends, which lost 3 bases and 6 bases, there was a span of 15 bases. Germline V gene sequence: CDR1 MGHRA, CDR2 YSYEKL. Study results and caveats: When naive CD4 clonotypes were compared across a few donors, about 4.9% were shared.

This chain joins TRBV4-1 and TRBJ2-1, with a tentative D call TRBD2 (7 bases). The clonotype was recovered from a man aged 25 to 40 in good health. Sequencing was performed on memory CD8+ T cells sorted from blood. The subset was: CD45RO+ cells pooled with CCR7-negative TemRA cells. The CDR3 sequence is CASSHPTRGGNEQFF. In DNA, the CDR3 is TGCGCCAGCAGCCATCCCACGAGGGGGGGCAATGAGCAGTTCTTC.